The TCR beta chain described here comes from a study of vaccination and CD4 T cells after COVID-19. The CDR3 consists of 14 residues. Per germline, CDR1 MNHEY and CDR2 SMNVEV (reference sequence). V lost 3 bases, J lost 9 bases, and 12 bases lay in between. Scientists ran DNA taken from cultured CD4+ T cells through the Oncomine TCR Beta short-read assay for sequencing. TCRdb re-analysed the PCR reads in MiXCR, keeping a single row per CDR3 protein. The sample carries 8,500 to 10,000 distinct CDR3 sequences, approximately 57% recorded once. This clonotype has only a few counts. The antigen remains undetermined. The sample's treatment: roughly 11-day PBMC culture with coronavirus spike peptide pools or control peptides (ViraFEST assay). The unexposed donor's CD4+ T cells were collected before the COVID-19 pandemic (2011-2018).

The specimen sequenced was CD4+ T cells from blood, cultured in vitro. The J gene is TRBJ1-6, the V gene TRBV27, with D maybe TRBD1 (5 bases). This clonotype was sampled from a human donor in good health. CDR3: CASSFGGDGSPLHF. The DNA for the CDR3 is TGTGCCAGCAGTTTTGGAGGGGATGGTTCACCCCTCCACTTT.